Listed below are T cell receptor beta chains from one sample, sequenced in a study of OX40 agonist ivuxolimab in advanced cancers. Only in-frame clones appear in the TCRdb table, and some are missing; sequencing was by immunoSEQ multiplex PCR. Of about 60,000 clones listed, about 90% are singletons. The sample was CD4+ or CD8+ T cells sorted from blood, taken in a trial of the OX40 agonist ivuxolimab. These receptors were collected from an adult with an advanced solid tumor such as melanoma, head and neck, liver or kidney cancer. The CDR3 runs from the conserved cysteine through the conserved F or W. D genes are given only for firm matches. Clone size is not always given. Where it is, it says once, few, many or a class for expanded clones.

D gene | clone size | J gene | V gene | CDR3 protein | CDR3 DNA
NA | NA | TRBJ1-3 | TRBV4-1 | CASSPTRAARNTIYF | TGCGCCAGCAGCCCCACCAGGGCAGCCCGAAACACCATATATTTT
NA | NA | TRBJ1-5 | TRBV15 | CATSRVTATPQHF | TGTGCCACCAGCAGAGTAACGGCCACCCCCCAGCATTTT
TRBD2 | NA | TRBJ2-1 | TRBV2 | CASRMREGGYNEQFF | TGTGCCAGCAGGATGCGGGAGGGAGGATACAATGAGCAGTTCTTC
NA | once | TRBJ2-1 | TRBV20-1 | CSAAGYNEQFF | TGCAGTGCTGCGGGATACAATGAGCAGTTCTTC
NA | NA | TRBJ2-4 | TRBV5-1 | CASSLLGVSGNIQYF | TGCGCCAGCAGCTTGCTGGGGGTGTCAGGAAACATTCAGTACTTC
TRBD2 | NA | TRBJ2-3 | TRBV7-2 | CASSTLAGIDTQYF | TGTGCCAGCAGCACACTAGCGGGAATAGATACGCAGTATTTT
TRBD2 | NA | TRBJ2-1 | TRBV7-8 | CASSLEGSGRVGEQFF | TGTGCCAGCAGCTTAGAAGGTAGCGGGAGGGTGGGTGAGCAGTTCTTC
TRBD2 | NA | TRBJ2-5 | TRBV18 | CASSPPGRGGETQYF | TGTGCCAGCTCACCACCAGGACGGGGGGGAGAGACCCAGTACTTC
NA | NA | TRBJ2-1 | TRBV25-1 | CASCLASLGDEQFF | TGTGCCAGCTGTCTAGCGAGCTTGGGAGATGAGCAGTTCTTC
NA | NA | TRBJ1-6 | TRBV9 | CASSVGGPNSPLHF | TGTGCCAGCAGCGTAGGGGGCCCGAATTCACCCCTCCACTTT
TRBD2 | NA | TRBJ2-5 | TRBV18 | CASSPLSSGILDQYF | TGTGCCAGCTCACCTCTGTCTAGCGGGATCTTGGACCAGTACTTC
NA | NA | TRBJ1-1 | TRBV6-1 | CASSSTRGNTEAFF | TGTGCCAGCAGTTCGACCCGGGGGAACACTGAAGCTTTCTTT
NA | few | TRBJ2-2 | TRBV9 | CASSARPGELFF | TGTGCCAGCAGCGCCCGTCCCGGGGAGCTGTTTTTT
NA | NA | TRBJ1-1 | TRBV7-2 | CASSLQENTEAFF | TGTGCCAGCAGCTTACAGGAAAACACTGAAGCTTTCTTT
TRBD1 | NA | TRBJ2-7 | TRBV11-3 | CASSSPYGTVSYEQYF | TGTGCCAGCAGCTCGCCATACGGGACAGTATCCTACGAGCAGTACTTC
NA | NA | TRBJ2-3 | TRBV9 | CASSVGPSSVGTDTQYF | TGTGCCAGCAGCGTAGGCCCCTCCTCGGTGGGCACAGATACGCAGTATTTT
TRBD2 | NA | TRBJ2-3 | TRBV11-2 | CASSLGTSGSTDTQYF | TGTGCCAGCAGCTTAGGGACTAGCGGAAGCACAGATACGCAGTATTTT
NA | NA | TRBJ1-4 | TRBV2 | CASTARGSTNEKLFF | TGTGCCAGCACGGCCAGGGGATCAACTAATGAAAAACTGTTTTTT
NA | NA | TRBJ2-3 | TRBV14 | CASSQGGFLLTDTQYF | TGTGCCAGCAGCCAAGGAGGGTTTCTACTCACAGATACGCAGTATTTT
NA | NA | TRBJ2-7 | TRBV7-9 | CASSLGSPYEQYF | TGTGCCAGCAGCCTAGGATCCCCCTACGAGCAGTACTTC
NA | NA | TRBJ1-1 | TRBV7-8 | CASSTLSRAGAEAFF | TGTGCCAGCAGCACCCTCTCGAGGGCGGGGGCTGAAGCTTTCTTT
NA | few | TRBJ1-5 | TRBV4-2 | CASSQDPRGGEPQHF | TGTGCCAGCAGCCAAGATCCCCGGGGAGGGGAGCCCCAGCATTTT
NA | NA | TRBJ2-5 | TRBV5-4 | CASSFGSEETQYF | TGTGCCAGCAGCTTTGGCAGTGAAGAGACCCAGTACTTC
NA | NA | TRBJ2-3 | TRBV10-1 | CASSPAGKDTQYF | TGCGCCAGCAGCCCGGCGGGGAAAGATACGCAGTATTTT
TRBD1 | NA | TRBJ2-1 | TRBV27 | CASSLRPPGFRTGDYNEQFF | TGTGCCAGCAGTTTAAGGCCACCCGGTTTCAGGACAGGGGATTACAATGAGCAGTTCTTC
TRBD2 | once | TRBJ2-7 | TRBV7-6 | CASSGRTSASYEQYF | TGTGCCAGCAGCGGACGGACTAGCGCCAGCTACGAGCAGTACTTC
NA | NA | TRBJ2-3 | TRBV7-2 | CASSLAQQGRTQYF | TGTGCCAGCAGCTTAGCCCAGCAGGGAAGGACGCAGTATTTT
TRBD1 | NA | TRBJ2-7 | TRBV11-2 | CASSPFHSGTGGNEQYF | TGTGCCAGCAGCCCATTTCACTCCGGGACAGGGGGCAACGAGCAGTACTTC
NA | once | TRBJ2-2 | TRBV7-3 | CASSFSNAGWTGELFF | TGTGCCAGCAGCTTTAGTAACGCAGGGTGGACCGGGGAGCTGTTTTTT
NA | NA | TRBJ1-4 | TRBV9 | CASSVGWGAGEKLFF | TGTGCCAGCAGCGTCGGATGGGGGGCCGGTGAAAAACTGTTTTTT
NA | NA | TRBJ2-3 | TRBV29-1 | CSVEPGLSTDTQYF | TGCAGCGTAGAACCAGGACTAAGCACAGATACGCAGTATTTT
NA | NA | TRBJ2-5 | TRBV7-2 | CASSLGQLAATQYF | TGTGCCAGCAGCCTCGGACAGCTGGCAGCGACCCAGTACTTC
NA | NA | TRBJ2-1 | TRBV27 | CASSLGWRSSYNEQFF | TGTGCCAGCAGTTTAGGGTGGCGGAGCTCCTACAATGAGCAGTTCTTC
TRBD2 | once | TRBJ2-5 | TRBV7-2 | CASSLGAGATETQYF | TGTGCCAGCAGCTTAGGAGCGGGAGCTACTGAGACCCAGTACTTC
NA | NA | TRBJ1-2 | TRBV27 | CASRTTYPGGYTF | TGTGCCAGCCGTACCACTTACCCGGGCGGCTACACCTTC
NA | NA | TRBJ1-6 | TRBV7-9 | CASTMRGANSPLHF | TGTGCCAGCACCATGCGGGGGGCCAATTCACCCCTCCACTTT
NA | NA | TRBJ2-7 | TRBV12-1 | CARPGLAVCEQYF | TGTGCCAGGCCGGGACTAGCGGTTTGTGAGCAGTACTTC
NA | NA | TRBJ2-1 | TRBV7-3 | CASSLGLAHNEQFF | TGTGCCAGCAGCTTGGGGCTAGCGCACAATGAGCAGTTCTTC
NA | NA | TRBJ2-7 | TRBV4-1 | CASSQEQGAPYEQYF | TGCGCCAGCAGCCAAGAGCAGGGAGCCCCCTACGAGCAGTACTTC
NA | NA | TRBJ2-1 | TRBV27 | CASSLWKGTNPYNEQFF | TGTGCCAGCAGTTTATGGAAGGGTACAAACCCATACAATGAGCAGTTCTTC
NA | once | TRBJ2-7 | TRBV27 | CASSLFRSSYEQYF | TGTGCCAGCAGTTTATTCCGGAGTTCTTACGAGCAGTACTTC
NA | NA | TRBJ1-3 | TRBV6-1 | CASSENPPSRSGNTIYF | TGTGCCAGCAGTGAAAACCCGCCATCCCGCTCTGGAAACACCATATATTTT
NA | NA | TRBJ2-7 | TRBV12-1 | CASSFEVYEQYF | TGTGCCAGCAGCTTTGAGGTCTACGAGCAGTACTTC
NA | NA | TRBJ1-5 | TRBV29-1 | CSVAAGGTGNQPQHF | TGCAGCGTTGCCGCGGGGGGGACGGGCAATCAGCCCCAGCATTTT
TRBD1 | NA | TRBJ1-2 | TRBV6-5 | CASSPPGQGFRGYTF | TGTGCCAGCAGTCCTCCGGGACAGGGGTTTCGCGGCTACACCTTC
TRBD1 | NA | TRBJ2-2 | TRBV7-6 | CASSLWASGQGAPGELFF | TGTGCCAGCAGCTTATGGGCTTCCGGACAGGGGGCCCCCGGGGAGCTGTTTTTT
TRBD2 | NA | TRBJ2-1 | TRBV7-8 | CASSLGGTSFFF | TGTGCCAGCAGCTTAGGAGGGACTAGCTTCTTCTTC
TRBD2 | NA | TRBJ2-3 | TRBV7-2 | CASRLRTSGSTDTQYF | TGTGCCAGCAGGCTTCGGACTAGCGGGAGCACAGATACGCAGTATTTT
NA | NA | TRBJ2-5 | TRBV11-1 | CASSLELAGTQYF | TGTGCCAGCAGCTTAGAACTAGCTGGGACCCAGTACTTC
NA | NA | TRBJ2-4 | TRBV5-6 | CASSLMDTDIQYF | TGTGCCAGCAGCTTGATGGACACGGACATTCAGTACTTC
TRBD1 | NA | TRBJ2-7 | TRBV5-1 | CASSDLTGAGEQYF | TGCGCCAGCAGCGACCTAACAGGGGCTGGGGAGCAGTACTTC
NA | once | TRBJ1-3 | TRBV28 | CASKAGNTIYF | TGTGCCAGCAAAGCTGGAAACACCATATATTTT